This T cell receptor beta chain came from a study of CD8 T cells in ankylosing spondylitis. Germline CDR1 is MGHRA and CDR2 is YSYEKL. J lost 6 bases, V lost 0 bases, and 5 bases had no gene match. CDR3 length: 17 amino acids. Quantitative 5'-RACE with molecular barcodes was used to make the TCR beta libraries. TCRdb itself ran the 5' RACE reads through MiXCR, one entry per CDR3 protein. The sample includes about 700,000 distinct CDR3 sequences, roughly 20% of them seen just once. General observations from the study: In synovial fluid and blood from reactive arthritis, some motif variants were previously reported. A motif in TCR beta, a set of fewer than ten highly homologous variants, appeared characteristic of ankylosing spondylitis blood.

As concerns this clonotype: The antigen is undetermined.

This receptor was identified in a male donor with ankylosing spondylitis. Sequenced sample: blood, either unsorted or a sorted T cell fraction (not recorded which). J is TRBJ2-2 and V is TRBV4-1; 12 bases are a match to TRBD2. DNA of the CDR3: TGCGCCAGCAGCCAAGATCGACTAGCGGGAGATTCCGGGGAGCTGTTTTTT. It codes for CASSQDRLAGDSGELFF.